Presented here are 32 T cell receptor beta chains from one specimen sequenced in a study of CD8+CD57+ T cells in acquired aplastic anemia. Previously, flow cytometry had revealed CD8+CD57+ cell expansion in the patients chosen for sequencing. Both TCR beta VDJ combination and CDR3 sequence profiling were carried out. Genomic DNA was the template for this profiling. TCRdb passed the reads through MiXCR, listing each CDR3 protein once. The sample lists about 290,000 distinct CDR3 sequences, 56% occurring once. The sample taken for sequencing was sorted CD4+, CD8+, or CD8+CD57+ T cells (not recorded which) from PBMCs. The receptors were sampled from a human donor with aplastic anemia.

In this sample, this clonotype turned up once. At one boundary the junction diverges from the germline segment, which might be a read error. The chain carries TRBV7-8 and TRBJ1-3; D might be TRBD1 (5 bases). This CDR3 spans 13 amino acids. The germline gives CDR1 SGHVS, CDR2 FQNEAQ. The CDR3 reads CASSVLPGLAGDF. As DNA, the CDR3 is TGTGCCAGCAGCGTACTCCCGGGACTGGCGGGGGATTTT.

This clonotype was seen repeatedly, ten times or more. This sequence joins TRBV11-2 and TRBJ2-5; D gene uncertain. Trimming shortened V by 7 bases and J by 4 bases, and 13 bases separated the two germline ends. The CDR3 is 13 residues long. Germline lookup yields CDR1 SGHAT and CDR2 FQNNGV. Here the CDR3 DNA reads TGTGCCAGCACACCAACCTTGTCAGAGACCCAGTACTTC. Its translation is CASTPTLSETQYF.

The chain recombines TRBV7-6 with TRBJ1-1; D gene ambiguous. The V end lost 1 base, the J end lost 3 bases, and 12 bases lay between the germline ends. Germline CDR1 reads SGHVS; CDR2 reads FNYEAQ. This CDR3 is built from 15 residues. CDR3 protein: CASSLGPNLDTEAFF. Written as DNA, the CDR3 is TGTGCCAGCAGCTTAGGCCCGAACCTGGACACTGAAGCTTTCTTT.

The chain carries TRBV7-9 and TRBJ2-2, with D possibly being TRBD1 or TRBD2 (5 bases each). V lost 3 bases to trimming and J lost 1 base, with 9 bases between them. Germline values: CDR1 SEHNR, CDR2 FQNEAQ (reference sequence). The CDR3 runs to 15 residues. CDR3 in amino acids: CASSLGTGNTGELFF. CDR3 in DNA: TGTGCCAGCAGCTTGGGGACGGGGAACACCGGGGAGCTGTTTTTT. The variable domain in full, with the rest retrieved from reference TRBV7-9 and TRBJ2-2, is DTGVSQNPRHKITKRGQNVTFRCDPISEHNRLYWYRQTLGQGPEFLTYFQNEAQLEKSRLLSDRFSAERPKGSFSTLEIQRTEQGDSAMYLCASSLGTGNTGELFFGEGSRLTVL.

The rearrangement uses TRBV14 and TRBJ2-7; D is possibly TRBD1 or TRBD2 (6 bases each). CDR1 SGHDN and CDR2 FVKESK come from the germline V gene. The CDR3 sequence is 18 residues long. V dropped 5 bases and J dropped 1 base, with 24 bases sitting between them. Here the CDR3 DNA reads TGTGCCAGCAGCTCAGAGGGGAGGACAGAAGTCCTTTCCTACGAGCAGTACTTC. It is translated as CASSSEGRTEVLSYEQYF.

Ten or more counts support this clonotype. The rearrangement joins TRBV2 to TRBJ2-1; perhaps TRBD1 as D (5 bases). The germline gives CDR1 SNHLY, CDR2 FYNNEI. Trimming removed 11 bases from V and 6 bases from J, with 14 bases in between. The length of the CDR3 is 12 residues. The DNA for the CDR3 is TGTGCCGCCAGAGGCAGGGCCAATGAGCAGTTCTTC. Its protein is CAARGRANEQFF.

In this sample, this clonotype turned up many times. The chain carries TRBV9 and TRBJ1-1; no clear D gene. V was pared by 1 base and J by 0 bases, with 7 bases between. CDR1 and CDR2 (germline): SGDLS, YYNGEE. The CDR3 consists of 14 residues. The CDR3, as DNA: TGTGCCAGCAGCGTAACAGCCTTGAACACTGAAGCTTTCTTT. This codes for CASSVTALNTEAFF.

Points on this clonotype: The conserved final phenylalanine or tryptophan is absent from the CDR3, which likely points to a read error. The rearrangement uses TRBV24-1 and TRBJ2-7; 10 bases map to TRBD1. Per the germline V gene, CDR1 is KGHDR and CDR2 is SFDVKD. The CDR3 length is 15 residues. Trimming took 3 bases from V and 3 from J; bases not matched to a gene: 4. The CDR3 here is CATSDGTGDGYEQYL. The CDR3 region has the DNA TGTGCCACCAGTGATGGGACAGGGGACGGCTACGAGCAGTACCTC.

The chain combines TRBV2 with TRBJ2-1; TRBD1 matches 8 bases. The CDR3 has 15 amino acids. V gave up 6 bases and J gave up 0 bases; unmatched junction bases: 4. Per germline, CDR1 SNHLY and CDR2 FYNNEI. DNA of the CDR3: TGTGCCAGCAGCGGACAGGGCTTCTCCTACAATGAGCAGTTCTTC. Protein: CASSGQGFSYNEQFF.

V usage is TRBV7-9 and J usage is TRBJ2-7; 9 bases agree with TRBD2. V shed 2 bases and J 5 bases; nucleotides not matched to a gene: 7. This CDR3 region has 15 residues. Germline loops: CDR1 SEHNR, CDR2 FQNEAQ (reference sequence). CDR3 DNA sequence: TGTGCCAGCAGCTTATTTGTAGCGGGAGAGGACGAGCAGTACTTC. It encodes CASSLFVAGEDEQYF.

CDR3 protein: CASSSVADIVTGELFF. CDR3 sequence (DNA): TGTGCCAGCAGCAGCGTGGCGGACATCGTCACCGGGGAGCTGTTTTTT. The rearrangement links TRBV9 to TRBJ2-2, with D perhaps TRBD1 (5 bases). The CDR3 is 16 amino acids. V lost 4 bases and J lost 4, with 17 bases in between. The germline V gene encodes CDR1 SGDLS and CDR2 YYNGEE.

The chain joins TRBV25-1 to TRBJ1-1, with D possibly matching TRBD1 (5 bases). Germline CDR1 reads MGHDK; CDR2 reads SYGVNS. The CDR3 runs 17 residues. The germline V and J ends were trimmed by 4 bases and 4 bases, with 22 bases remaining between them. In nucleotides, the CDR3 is TGTGCCAGCAGTGCCCCCACGCTACGGGGAAGGGGCACTGAAGCTTTCTTT. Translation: CASSAPTLRGRGTEAFF.

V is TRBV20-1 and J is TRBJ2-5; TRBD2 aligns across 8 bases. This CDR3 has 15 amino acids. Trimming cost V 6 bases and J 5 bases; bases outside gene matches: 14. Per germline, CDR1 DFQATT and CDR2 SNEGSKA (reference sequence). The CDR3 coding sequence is TGCAGTGCCGTCCGGGGTAGCGGGATTGTGGAGACCCAGTACTTC. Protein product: CSAVRGSGIVETQYF.

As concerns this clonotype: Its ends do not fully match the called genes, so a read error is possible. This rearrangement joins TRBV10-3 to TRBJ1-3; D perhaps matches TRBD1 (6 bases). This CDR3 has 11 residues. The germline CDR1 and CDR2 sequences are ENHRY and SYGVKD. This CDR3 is CAISEGDTIYF. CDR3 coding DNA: TGCGCCATCAGTGAGGGGGACACCATATATTTT.

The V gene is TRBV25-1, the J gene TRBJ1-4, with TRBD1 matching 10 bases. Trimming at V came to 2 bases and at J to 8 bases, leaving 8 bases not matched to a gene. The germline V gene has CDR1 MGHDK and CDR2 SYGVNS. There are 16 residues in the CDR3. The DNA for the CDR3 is TGTGCCAGCAGTGAACGAGGGGACAGGGGATACGAAAAACTGTTTTTT. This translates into CASSERGDRGYEKLFF.

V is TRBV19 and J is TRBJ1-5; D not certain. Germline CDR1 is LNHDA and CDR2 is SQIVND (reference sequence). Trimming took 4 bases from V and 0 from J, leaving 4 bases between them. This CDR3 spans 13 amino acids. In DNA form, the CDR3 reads TGTGCCAGTAGTAGCACTAGCAATCAGCCCCAGCATTTT. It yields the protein CASSSTSNQPQHF.

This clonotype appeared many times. The CDR3 spells CASSIPPTGGYNEQFF. In nucleotides, the CDR3 is TGTGCCAGTAGTATTCCCCCGACAGGGGGCTACAATGAGCAGTTCTTC. This chain joins TRBV19 and TRBJ2-1; 9 bases line up with TRBD1. Trimming cost V 3 bases and J 3 bases; bases outside gene matches: 6. The CDR3 runs 16 residues. CDR1 and CDR2 (germline): LNHDA, SQIVND (reference sequence).

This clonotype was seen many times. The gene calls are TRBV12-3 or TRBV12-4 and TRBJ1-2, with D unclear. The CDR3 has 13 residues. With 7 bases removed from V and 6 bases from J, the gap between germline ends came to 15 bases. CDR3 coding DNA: TGTGCCAGCACCGTAGGTTCCCGGGATGGCTACACCTTC. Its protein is CASTVGSRDGYTF.

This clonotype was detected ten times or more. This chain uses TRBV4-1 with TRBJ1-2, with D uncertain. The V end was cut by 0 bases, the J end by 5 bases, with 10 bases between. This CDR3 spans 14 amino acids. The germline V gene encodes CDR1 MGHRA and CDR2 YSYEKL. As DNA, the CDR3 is TGCGCCAGCAGCCAAGAAAGGGCGACATATGGCTACACCTTC. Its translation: CASSQERATYGYTF.

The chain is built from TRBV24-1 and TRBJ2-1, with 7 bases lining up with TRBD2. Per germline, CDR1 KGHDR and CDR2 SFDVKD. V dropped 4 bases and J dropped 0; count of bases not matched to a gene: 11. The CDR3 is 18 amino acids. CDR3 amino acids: CATSDHPGAGSSYNEQFF. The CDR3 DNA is TGTGCCACCAGTGACCACCCTGGAGCGGGAAGCTCCTACAATGAGCAGTTCTTC.

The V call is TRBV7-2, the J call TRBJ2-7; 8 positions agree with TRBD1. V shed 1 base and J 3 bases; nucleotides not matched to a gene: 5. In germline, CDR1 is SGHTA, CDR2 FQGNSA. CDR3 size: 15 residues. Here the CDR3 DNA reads TGTGCCAGCAGCTTAGTGGGACAGGCAAACTACGAGCAGTACTTC. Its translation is CASSLVGQANYEQYF.

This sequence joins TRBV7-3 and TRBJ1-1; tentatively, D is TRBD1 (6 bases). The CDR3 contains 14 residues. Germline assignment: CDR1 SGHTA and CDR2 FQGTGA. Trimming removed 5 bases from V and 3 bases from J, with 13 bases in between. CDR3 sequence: CASSATGADTEAFF. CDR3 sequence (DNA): TGTGCCAGCAGCGCGACAGGTGCGGACACTGAAGCTTTCTTT.

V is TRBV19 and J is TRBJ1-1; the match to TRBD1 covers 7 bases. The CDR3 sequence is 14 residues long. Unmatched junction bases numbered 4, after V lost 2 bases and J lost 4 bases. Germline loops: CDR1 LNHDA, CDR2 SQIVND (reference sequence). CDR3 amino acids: CASSIRGRSTEAFF. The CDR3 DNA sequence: TGTGCCAGTAGTATAAGGGGGCGAAGCACTGAAGCTTTCTTT.

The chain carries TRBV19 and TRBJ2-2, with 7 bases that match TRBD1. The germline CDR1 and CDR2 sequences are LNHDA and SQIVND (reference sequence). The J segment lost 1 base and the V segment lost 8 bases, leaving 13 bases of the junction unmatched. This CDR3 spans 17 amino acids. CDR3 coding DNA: TGTGCCAGTGTGTGTGACAGGGCCTCTCTGAACACCGGGGAGCTGTTTTTT. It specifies CASVCDRASLNTGELFF. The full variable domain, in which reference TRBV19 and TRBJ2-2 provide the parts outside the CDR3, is DGGITQSPKYLFRKEGQNVTLSCEQNLNHDAMYWYRQDPGQGLRLIYYSQIVNDFQKGDIAEGYSVSREKKESFPLTVTSAQKNPTAFYLCASVCDRASLNTGELFFGEGSRLTVL.

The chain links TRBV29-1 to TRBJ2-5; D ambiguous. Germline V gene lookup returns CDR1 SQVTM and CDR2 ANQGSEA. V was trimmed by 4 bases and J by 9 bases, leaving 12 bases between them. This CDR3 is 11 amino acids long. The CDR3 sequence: CSVGTNRAQYF. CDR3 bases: TGCAGCGTTGGAACAAACCGAGCCCAGTACTTC.

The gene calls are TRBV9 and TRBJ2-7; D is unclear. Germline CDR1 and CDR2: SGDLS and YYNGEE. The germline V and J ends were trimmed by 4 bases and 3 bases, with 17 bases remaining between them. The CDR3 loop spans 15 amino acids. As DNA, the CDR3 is TGTGCCAGCAGCCCATTAGGGCGGACCTACTACGAGCAGTACTTC. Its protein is CASSPLGRTYYEQYF. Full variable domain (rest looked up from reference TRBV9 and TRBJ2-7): DSGVTQTPKHLITATGQRVTLRCSPRSGDLSVYWYQQSLDQGLQFLIQYYNGEERAKGNILERFSAQQFPDLHSELNLSSLELGDSALYFCASSPLGRTYYEQYFGPGTRLTVT.

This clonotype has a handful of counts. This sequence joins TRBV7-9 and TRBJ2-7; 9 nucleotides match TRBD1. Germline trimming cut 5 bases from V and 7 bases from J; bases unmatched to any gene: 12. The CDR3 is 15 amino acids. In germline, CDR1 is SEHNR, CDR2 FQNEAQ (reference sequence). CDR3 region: CASSAPGQGTGEQYF. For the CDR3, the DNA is TGTGCCAGCAGCGCGCCGGGACAGGGTACGGGGGAGCAGTACTTC.

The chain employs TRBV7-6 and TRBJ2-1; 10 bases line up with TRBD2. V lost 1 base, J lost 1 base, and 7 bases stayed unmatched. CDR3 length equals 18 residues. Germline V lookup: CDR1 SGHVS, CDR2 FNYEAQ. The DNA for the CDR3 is TGTGCCAGCAGCTTAGGGACTAGCGGCTCCCTATCCTACAATGAGCAGTTCTTC. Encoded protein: CASSLGTSGSLSYNEQFF.

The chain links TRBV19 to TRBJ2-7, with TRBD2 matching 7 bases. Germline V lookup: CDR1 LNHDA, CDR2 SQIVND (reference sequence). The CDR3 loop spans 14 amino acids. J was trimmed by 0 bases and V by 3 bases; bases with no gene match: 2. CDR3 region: CASSIGGSSYEQYF. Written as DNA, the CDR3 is TGTGCCAGTAGTATCGGCGGGAGCTCCTACGAGCAGTACTTC.

CDR3 nucleotide sequence: TGCAGTGCCCTGGGGACAGACACTGAAGCTTTCTTT. Translating it yields CSALGTDTEAFF. The chain employs TRBV20-1 and TRBJ1-1, with 7 bases lining up with TRBD1. Per the germline V gene, CDR1 is DFQATT and CDR2 is SNEGSKA (reference sequence). The CDR3 sequence is 12 residues long. Unmatched junction bases numbered 4, after V lost 6 bases and J lost 3 bases.

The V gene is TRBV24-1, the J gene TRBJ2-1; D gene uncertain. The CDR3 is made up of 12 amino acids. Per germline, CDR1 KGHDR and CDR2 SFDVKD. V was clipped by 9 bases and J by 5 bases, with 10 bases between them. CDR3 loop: CATASYDNEQFF. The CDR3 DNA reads TGTGCCACCGCCTCTTATGACAATGAGCAGTTCTTC.

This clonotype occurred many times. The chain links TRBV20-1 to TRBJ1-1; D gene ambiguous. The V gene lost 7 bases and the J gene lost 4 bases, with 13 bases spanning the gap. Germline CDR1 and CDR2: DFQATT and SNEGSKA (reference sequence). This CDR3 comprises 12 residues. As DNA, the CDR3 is TGCAGTGTATTCAGGATGGTCACTGAAGCTTTCTTT. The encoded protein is CSVFRMVTEAFF.